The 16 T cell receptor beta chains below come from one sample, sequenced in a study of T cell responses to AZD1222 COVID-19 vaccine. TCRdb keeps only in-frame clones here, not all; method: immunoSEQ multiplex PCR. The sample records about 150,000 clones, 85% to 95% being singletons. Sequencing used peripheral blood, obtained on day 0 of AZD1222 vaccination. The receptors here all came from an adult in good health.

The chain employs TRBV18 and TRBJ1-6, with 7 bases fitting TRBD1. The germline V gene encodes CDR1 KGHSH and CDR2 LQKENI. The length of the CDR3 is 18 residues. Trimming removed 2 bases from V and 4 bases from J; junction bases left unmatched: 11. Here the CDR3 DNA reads TGTGCCAGCTCACCAAGGGACAGCCAGACGCTGTATAATTCACCCCTCCACTTT. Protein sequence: CASSPRDSQTLYNSPLHF.

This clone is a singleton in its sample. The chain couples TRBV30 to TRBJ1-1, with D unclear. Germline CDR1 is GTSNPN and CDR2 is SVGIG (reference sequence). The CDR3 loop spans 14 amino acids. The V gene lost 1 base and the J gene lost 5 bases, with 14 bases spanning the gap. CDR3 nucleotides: TGTGCCTGGAGTGAACAGAGTGTGGGAACTGAAGCTTTCTTT. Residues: CAWSEQSVGTEAFF.

This chain's CDR3 is CASSKLGTSKGDTQYF. The CDR3 nucleotides read TGTGCCAGCAGTAAACTCGGGACTAGCAAGGGGGATACGCAGTATTTT. V gene TRBV6-2 or TRBV6-3 combines with J gene TRBJ2-3, with 9 bases aligning to TRBD2. This CDR3 contains 16 residues. Germline V lookup: CDR1 MNHEY, CDR2 SVGEGT. Trimming removed 5 bases from V and 6 bases from J; junction bases left unmatched: 12.

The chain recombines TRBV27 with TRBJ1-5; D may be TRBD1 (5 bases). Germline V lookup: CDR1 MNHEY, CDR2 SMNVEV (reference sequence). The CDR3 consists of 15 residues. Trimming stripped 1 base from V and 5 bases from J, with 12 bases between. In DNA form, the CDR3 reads TGTGCCAGCAGTTTATTAGGGGCCGGAGATCAGCCCCAGCATTTT. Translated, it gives CASSLLGAGDQPQHF.

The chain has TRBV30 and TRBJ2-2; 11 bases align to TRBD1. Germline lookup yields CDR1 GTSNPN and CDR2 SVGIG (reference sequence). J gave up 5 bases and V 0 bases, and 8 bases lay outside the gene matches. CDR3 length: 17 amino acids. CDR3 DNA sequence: TGTGCCTGGAGTGTACGGAGGGGACAGGGGGGGACCGGGGAGCTGTTTTTT. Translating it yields CAWSVRRGQGGTGELFF.

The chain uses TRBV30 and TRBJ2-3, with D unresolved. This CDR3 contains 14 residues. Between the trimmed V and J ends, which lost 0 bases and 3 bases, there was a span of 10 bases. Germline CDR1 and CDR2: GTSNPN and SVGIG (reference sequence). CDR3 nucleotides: TGTGCCTGGAGTGTACTCACCTATACAGATACGCAGTATTTT. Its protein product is CAWSVLTYTDTQYF.

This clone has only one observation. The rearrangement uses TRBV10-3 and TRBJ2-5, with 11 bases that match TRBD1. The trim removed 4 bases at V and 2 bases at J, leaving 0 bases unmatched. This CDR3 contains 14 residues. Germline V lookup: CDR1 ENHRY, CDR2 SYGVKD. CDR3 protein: CAISGDRGQETQYF. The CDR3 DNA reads TGTGCCATCAGTGGGGACAGGGGGCAAGAGACCCAGTACTTC.

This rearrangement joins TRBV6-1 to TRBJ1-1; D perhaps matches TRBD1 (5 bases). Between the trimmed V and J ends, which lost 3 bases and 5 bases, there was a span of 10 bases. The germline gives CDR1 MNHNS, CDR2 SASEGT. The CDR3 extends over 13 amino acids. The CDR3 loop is CASSDQGYTEAFF. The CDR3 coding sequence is TGTGCCAGCAGTGACCAGGGTTATACTGAAGCTTTCTTT.

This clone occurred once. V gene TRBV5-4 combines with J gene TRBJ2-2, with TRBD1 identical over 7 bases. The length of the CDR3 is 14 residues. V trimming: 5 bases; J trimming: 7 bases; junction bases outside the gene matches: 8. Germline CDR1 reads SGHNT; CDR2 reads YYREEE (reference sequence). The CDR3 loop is CASRRETGIGELFF. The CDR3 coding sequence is TGTGCCAGCAGGCGAGAGACAGGGATCGGGGAGCTGTTTTTT.

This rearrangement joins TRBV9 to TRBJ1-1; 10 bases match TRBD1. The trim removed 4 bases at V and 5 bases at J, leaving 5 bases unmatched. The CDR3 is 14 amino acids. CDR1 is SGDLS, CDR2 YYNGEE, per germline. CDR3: CASSTGTGETEAFF. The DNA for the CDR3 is TGTGCCAGCAGCACCGGGACAGGGGAGACTGAAGCTTTCTTT.

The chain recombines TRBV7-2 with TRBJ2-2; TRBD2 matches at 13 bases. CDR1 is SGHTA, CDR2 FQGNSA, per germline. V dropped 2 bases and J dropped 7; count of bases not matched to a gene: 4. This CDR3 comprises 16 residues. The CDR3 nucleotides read TGTGCCAGCAGCTTAACTAGCGGGAGGGCAAACGGGGAGCTGTTTTTT. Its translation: CASSLTSGRANGELFF.

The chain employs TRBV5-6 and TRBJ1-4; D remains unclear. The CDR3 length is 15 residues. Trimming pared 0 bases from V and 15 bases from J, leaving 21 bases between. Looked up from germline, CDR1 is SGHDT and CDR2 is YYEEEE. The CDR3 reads CASSLGRAPPGLVFF. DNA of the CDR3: TGTGCCAGCAGCTTGGGGCGGGCCCCGCCCGGATTGGTGTTTTTT. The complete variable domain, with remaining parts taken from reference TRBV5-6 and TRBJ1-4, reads DAGVTQSPTHLIKTRGQQVTLRCSPKSGHDTVSWYQQALGQGPQFIFQYYEEEERQRGNFPDRFSGHQFPNYSSELNVNALLLGDSALYLCASSLGRAPPGLVFFGSGTQLSVL.

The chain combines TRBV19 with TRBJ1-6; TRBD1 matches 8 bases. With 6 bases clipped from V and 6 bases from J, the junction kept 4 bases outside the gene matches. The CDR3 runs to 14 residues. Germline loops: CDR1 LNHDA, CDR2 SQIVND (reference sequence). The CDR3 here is CASRPQGGNSPLHF. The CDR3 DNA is TGTGCCAGTAGGCCACAGGGGGGTAATTCACCCCTCCACTTT.

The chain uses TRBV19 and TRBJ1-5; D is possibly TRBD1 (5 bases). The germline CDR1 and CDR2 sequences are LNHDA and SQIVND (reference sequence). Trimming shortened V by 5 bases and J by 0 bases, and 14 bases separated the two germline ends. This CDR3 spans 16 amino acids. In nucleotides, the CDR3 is TGTGCCAGTAGTGCGACGGGGGGATATAGCAATCAGCCCCAGCATTTT. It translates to CASSATGGYSNQPQHF.

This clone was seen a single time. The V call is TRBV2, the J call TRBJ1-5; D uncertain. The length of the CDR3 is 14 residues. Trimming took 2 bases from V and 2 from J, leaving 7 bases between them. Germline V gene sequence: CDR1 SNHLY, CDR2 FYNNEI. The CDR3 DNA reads TGTGCCAGCAGTGAATTGAGGGGCAATCAGCCCCAGCATTTT. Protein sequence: CASSELRGNQPQHF.

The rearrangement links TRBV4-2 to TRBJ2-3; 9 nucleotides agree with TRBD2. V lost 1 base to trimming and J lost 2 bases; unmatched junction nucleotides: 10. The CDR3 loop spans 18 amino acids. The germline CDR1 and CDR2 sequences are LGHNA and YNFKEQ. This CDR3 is CASSQGAGSGGPTDTQYF. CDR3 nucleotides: TGTGCCAGCAGCCAAGGGGCGGGTAGCGGGGGACCCACAGATACGCAGTATTTT.